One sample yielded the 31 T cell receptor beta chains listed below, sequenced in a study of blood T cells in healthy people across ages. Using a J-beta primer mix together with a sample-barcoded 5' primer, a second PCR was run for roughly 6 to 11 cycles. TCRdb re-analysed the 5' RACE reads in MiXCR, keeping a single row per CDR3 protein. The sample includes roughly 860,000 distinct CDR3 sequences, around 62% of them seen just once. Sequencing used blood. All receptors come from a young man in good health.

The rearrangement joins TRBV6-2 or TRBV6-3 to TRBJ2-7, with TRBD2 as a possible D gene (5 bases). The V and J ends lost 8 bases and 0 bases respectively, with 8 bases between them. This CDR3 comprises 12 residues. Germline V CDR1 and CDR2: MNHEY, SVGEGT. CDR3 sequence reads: CASWESSYEQYF. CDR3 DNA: TGTGCCAGCTGGGAGAGCTCCTACGAGCAGTACTTC.

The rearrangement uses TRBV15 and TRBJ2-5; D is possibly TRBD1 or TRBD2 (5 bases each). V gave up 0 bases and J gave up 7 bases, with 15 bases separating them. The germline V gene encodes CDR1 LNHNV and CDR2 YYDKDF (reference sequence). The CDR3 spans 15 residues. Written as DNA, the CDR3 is TGTGCCACCAGCAGAGATCTGGGGGTTATGGCGACCCAGTACTTC. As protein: CATSRDLGVMATQYF.

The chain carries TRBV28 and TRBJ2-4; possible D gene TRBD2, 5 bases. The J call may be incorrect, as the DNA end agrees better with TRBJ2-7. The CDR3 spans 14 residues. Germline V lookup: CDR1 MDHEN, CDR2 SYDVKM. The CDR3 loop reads CASSRPLASYEQYF. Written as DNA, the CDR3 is TGTGCCAGCAGCAGACCGCTAGCATCCTACGAGCAGTACTTC.

DNA for the CDR3: TGTGCCAGCAGTCCAGGGGAGGGGGCCCACGAGCAGTACTTC. Translating gives CASSPGEGAHEQYF. The rearrangement joins TRBV12-3 or TRBV12-4 to TRBJ2-7, with D tentatively TRBD1 or TRBD2 (7 bases each). Trimming removed 5 bases from V and 5 bases from J, with 16 bases in between. CDR3 length: 14 amino acids.

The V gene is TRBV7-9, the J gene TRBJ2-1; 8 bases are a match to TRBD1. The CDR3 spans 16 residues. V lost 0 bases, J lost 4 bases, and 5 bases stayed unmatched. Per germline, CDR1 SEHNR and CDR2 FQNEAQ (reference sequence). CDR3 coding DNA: TGTGCCAGCAGCTTAGCTTGGACAGGGCGTTACAATGAGCAGTTCTTC. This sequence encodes CASSLAWTGRYNEQFF. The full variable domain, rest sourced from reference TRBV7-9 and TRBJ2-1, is DTGVSQNPRHKITKRGQNVTFRCDPISEHNRLYWYRQTLGQGPEFLTYFQNEAQLEKSRLLSDRFSAERPKGSFSTLEIQRTEQGDSAMYLCASSLAWTGRYNEQFFGPGTRLTVL.

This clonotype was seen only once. This chain's CDR3 is CASSPRTSRQFF. The CDR3, as DNA: TGTGCCAGCAGCCCCCGGACTAGTAGACAGTTCTTC. The V call is TRBV7-2, the J call TRBJ2-1; 7 positions match TRBD2. The CDR3 sequence is 12 residues long. Germline CDR1 and CDR2: SGHTA and FQGNSA. V was pared by 5 bases and J by 13 bases, with 8 bases of the junction left unmatched.

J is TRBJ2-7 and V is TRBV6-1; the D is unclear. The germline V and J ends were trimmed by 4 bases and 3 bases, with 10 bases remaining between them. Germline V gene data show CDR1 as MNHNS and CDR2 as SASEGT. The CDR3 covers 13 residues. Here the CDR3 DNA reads TGTGCCAGCAGTGGTGACTTGTTCTACGAGCAGTACTTC. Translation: CASSGDLFYEQYF.

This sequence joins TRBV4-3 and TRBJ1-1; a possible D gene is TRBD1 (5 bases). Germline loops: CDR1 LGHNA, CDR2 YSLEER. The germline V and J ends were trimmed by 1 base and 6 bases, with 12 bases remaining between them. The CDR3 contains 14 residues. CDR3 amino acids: CASSQGLRVSEAFF. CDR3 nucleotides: TGCGCCAGCAGCCAAGGTCTCAGGGTTTCTGAAGCTTTCTTT.

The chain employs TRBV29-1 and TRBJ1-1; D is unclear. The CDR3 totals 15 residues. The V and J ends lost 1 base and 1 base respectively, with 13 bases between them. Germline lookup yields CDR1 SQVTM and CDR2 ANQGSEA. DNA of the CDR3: TGCAGCGTTGAAGTTCCGCCTTGGGGGAACACTGAAGCTTTCTTT. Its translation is CSVEVPPWGNTEAFF. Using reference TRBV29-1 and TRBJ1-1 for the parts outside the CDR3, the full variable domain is SAVISQKPSRDICQRGTSLTIQCQVDSQVTMMFWYRQQPGQSLTLIATANQGSEATYESGFVIDKFPISRPNLTFSTLTVSNMSPEDSSIYLCSVEVPPWGNTEAFFGQGTRLTVV.

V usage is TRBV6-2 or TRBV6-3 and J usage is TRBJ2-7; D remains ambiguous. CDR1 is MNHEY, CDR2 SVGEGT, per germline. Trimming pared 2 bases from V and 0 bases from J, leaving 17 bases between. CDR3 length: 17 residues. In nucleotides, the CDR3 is TGTGCCAGCAGTTACCCCGTGGGTCGAAGGAGCTCCTACGAGCAGTACTTC. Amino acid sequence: CASSYPVGRRSSYEQYF.

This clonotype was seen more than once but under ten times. The CDR3 sequence: CATSSFEVREPQHF. CDR3 nucleotide sequence: TGTGCCACCAGCAGTTTCGAAGTCCGTGAGCCCCAGCATTTT. This chain connects TRBV15 to TRBJ1-5; no clear D. Germline V gene sequence: CDR1 LNHNV, CDR2 YYDKDF (reference sequence). The CDR3 totals 14 residues. V lost 3 bases and J lost 8, with 14 bases in between. The full variable domain, in which reference TRBV15 and TRBJ1-5 provide the parts outside the CDR3, is DAMVIQNPRYQVTQFGKPVTLSCSQTLNHNVMYWYQQKSSQAPKLLFHYYDKDFNNEADTPDNFQSRRPNTSFCFLDIRSPGLGDTAMYLCATSSFEVREPQHFGDGTRLSIL.

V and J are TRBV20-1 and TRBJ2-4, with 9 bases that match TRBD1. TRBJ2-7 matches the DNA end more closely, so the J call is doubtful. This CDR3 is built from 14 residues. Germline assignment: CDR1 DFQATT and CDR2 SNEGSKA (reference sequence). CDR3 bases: TGCAGTGCTAGTTCCGTACAGGGGGCATACGAGCAGTACTTC. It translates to CSASSVQGAYEQYF.

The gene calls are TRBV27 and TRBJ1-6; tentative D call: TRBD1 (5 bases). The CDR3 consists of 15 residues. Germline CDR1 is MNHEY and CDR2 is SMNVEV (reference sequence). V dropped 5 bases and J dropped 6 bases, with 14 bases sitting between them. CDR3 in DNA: TGTGCCAGCAGTCCCCGAAGGGGAGCTAATTCACCCCTCCACTTT. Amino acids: CASSPRRGANSPLHF.

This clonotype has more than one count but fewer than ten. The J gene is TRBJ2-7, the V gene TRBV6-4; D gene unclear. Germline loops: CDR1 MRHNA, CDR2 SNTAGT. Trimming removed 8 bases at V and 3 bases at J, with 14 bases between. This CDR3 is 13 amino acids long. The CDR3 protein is CASSTGRGYEQYF. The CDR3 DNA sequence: TGTGCCAGCTCGACTGGCAGAGGCTACGAGCAGTACTTC.

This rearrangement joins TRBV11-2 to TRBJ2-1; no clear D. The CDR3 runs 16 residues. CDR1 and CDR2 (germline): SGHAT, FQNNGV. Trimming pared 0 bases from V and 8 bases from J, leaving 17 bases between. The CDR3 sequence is CASSLDWLGQHHEQFF. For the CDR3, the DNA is TGTGCCAGCAGCTTAGATTGGTTAGGTCAGCACCATGAGCAGTTCTTC.

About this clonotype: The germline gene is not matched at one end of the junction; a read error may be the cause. The CDR3 DNA sequence: TGCAGTGCTGGGGACGACAGGATCAATCGGCCCCAGCATTTT. Encoded protein: CSAGDDRINRPQHF. This chain links TRBV20-1 with TRBJ1-5, with a possible D match to TRBD1 (6 bases). Germline loops: CDR1 DFQATT, CDR2 SNEGSKA (reference sequence). The CDR3 is 14 amino acids.

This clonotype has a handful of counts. The CDR3 region has the DNA TGTGCCACCGGGACAGGTTACGAGCAGTACTTC. Protein sequence: CATGTGYEQYF. The V gene is TRBV24-1, the J gene TRBJ2-4; TRBD1 matches at 8 bases. The end of the DNA fits TRBJ2-7 better, so the J call may be wrong. Germline-derived CDR1 and CDR2 are KGHDR and SFDVKD. The CDR3 has 11 residues.

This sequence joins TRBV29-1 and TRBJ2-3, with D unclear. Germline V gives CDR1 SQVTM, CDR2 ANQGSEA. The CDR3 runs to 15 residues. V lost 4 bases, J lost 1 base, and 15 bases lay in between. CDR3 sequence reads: CSVVGQLLGTDTQYF. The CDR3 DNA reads TGCAGCGTTGTCGGGCAACTATTAGGCACAGATACGCAGTATTTT.

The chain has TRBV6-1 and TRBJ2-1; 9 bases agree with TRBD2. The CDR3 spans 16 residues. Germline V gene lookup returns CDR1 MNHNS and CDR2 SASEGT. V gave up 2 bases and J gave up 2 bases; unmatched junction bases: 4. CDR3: CASSELAGHTYNEQFF. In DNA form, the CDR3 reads TGTGCCAGCAGTGAACTAGCGGGGCATACCTACAATGAGCAGTTCTTC.

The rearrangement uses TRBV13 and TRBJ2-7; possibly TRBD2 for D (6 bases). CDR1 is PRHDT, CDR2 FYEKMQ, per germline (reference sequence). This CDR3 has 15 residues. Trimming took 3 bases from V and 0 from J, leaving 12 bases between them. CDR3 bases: TGTGCCAGCAGCTTTGTTCAGGGACTCTCCTACGAGCAGTACTTC. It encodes CASSFVQGLSYEQYF.

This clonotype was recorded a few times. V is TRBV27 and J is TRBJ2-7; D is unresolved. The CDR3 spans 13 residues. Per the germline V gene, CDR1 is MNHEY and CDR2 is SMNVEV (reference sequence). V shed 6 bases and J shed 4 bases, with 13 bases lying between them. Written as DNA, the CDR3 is TGTGCCAGCAGCTTTGGGCACACGTACGAGCAGTACTTC. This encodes CASSFGHTYEQYF.

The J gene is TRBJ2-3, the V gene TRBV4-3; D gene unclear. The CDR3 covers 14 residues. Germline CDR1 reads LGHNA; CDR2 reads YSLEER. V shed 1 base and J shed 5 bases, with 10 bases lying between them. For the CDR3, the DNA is TGCGCCAGCAGCCAAGGGCAGGCCGTAGATACGCAGTATTTT. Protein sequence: CASSQGQAVDTQYF.

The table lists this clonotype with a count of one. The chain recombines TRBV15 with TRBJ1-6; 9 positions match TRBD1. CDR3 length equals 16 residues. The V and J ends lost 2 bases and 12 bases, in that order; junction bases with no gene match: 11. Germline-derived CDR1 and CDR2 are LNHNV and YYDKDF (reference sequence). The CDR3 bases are TGTGCCACCAGCAGACGAAAACAGACAGGGGGATTACCCCTCCACTTT. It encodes CATSRRKQTGGLPLHF.

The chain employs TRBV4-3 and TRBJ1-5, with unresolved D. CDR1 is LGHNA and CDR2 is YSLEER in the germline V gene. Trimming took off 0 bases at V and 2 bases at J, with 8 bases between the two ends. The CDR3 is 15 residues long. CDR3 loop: CASSQDPKGNQPQHF. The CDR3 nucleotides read TGCGCCAGCAGCCAAGATCCGAAGGGCAATCAGCCCCAGCATTTT.

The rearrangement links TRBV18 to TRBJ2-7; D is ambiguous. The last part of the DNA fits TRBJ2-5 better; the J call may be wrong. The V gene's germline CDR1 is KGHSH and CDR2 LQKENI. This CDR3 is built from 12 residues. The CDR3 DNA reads TGTGCCAGCAGCCCTCCGTCGGAGACCCAGTACTTC. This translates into CASSPPSETQYF.

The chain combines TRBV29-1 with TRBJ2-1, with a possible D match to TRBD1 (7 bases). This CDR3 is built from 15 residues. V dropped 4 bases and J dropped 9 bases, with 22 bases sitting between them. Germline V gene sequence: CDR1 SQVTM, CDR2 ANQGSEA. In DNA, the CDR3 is TGCAGCGTTGGGGCTTCGGGCAGGGGGGCTGGTGAGCAGTTCTTC. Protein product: CSVGASGRGAGEQFF.

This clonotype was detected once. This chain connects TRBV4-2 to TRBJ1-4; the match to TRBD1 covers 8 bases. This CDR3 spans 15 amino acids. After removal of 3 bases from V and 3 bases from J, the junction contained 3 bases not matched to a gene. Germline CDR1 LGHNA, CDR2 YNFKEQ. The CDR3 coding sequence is TGTGCCAGCAGCCACAACAGGGGGTCTAATGAAAAACTGTTTTTT. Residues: CASSHNRGSNEKLFF.

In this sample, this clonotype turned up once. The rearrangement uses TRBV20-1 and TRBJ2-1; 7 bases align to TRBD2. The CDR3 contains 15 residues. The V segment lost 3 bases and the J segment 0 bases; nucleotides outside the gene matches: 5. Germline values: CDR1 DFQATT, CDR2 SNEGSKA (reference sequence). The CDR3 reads CSASTGGHSYNEQFF. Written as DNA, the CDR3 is TGCAGTGCTAGCACGGGGGGTCACTCCTACAATGAGCAGTTCTTC.

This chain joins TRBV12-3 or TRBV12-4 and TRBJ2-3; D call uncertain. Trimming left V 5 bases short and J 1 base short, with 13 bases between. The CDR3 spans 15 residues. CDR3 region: CASSKIRVGTDTQYF. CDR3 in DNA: TGTGCCAGCAGTAAAATACGAGTCGGCACAGATACGCAGTATTTT.

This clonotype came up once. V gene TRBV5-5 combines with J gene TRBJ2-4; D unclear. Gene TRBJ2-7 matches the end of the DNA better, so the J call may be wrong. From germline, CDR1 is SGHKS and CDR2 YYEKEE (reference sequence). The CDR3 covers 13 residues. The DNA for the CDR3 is TGTGCCAGCAACTCAAGGACGGTAGTCGAGCAGTACTTC. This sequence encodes CASNSRTVVEQYF.

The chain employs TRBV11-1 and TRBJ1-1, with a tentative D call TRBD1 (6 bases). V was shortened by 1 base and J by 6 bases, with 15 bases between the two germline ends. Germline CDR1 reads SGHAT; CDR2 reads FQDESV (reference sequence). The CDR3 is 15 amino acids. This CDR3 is CASSLEWNRVAEAFF. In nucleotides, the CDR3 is TGTGCCAGCAGCTTAGAGTGGAACAGGGTCGCTGAAGCTTTCTTT.